One sample yielded the 5 T cell receptor beta chains listed below, sequenced in a study of CD8 T cells in Susac syndrome. With random hexamers, roughly 0.5 to 1 ug RNA was reverse transcribed. TCRdb itself ran the immunoSEQ multiplex PCR reads through MiXCR, one entry per CDR3 protein. The sample includes 150,000 to 190,000 distinct CDR3 sequences, 95% to 96% of them seen just once. Material for sequencing was CD8+ T cells from PBMCs. The receptors here all came from a human donor with multiple sclerosis.

The chain employs TRBV9 and TRBJ2-1; D is uncertain. Trimming removed 4 bases from V and 1 base from J, with 9 bases in between. Per germline, CDR1 SGDLS and CDR2 YYNGEE. The CDR3 consists of 14 residues. DNA of the CDR3: TGTGCCAGCAGCCCCCTTCGATCCTACAATGAGCAGTTCTTC. This encodes CASSPLRSYNEQFF.

The chain recombines TRBV6-5 with TRBJ2-3; maybe TRBD1 (5 bases). The CDR3 loop spans 14 amino acids. The germline V and J ends were trimmed by 10 bases and 2 bases, with 16 bases remaining between them. The germline V gene has CDR1 MNHEY and CDR2 SVGAGI. In DNA form, the CDR3 reads TGTGCCACCCTGGGGCCAGGTTACACAGATACGCAGTATTTT. As protein: CATLGPGYTDTQYF.

This clonotype occurred a few times. The chain links TRBV11-1 to TRBJ1-1; D not certain. Germline CDR1 and CDR2: SGHAT and FQDESV (reference sequence). Trimming removed 9 bases at V and 0 bases at J, with 5 bases between. The CDR3 sequence is 11 residues long. CDR3 coding DNA: TGTGCCAGTAGAATGAACACTGAAGCTTTCTTT. It codes for CASRMNTEAFF.

The chain links TRBV20-1 to TRBJ1-6, with D uncertain. CDR1 DFQATT and CDR2 SNEGSKA come from the germline V gene (reference sequence). V was cut by 0 bases and J by 3 bases, with 12 bases left in between. This CDR3 contains 16 residues. The CDR3 sequence: CSARDRAGNYNSPLHF. CDR3 coding DNA: TGCAGTGCTAGAGATCGGGCAGGCAACTATAATTCACCCCTCCACTTT.

This chain links TRBV4-1 with TRBJ2-1; the match to TRBD2 covers 7 bases. This CDR3 has 15 residues. The ends lost 0 bases at V and 9 bases at J; junction bases unmatched: 8. Germline-derived CDR1 and CDR2 are MGHRA and YSYEKL. This CDR3 is CASSQDLDGGTEQFF. For the CDR3, the DNA is TGCGCCAGCAGCCAAGATCTGGACGGGGGGACTGAGCAGTTCTTC.